The 23 T cell receptor beta chains in this list originate from one sample, sequenced in a study of shared clonotypes between healthy human individuals. Method: immunoSEQ multiplex PCR; TCRdb's copy keeps in-frame clones and lacks some. In the table there are approximately 1.5 million clones, roughly 98.5% of which are singletons. What was sequenced was naive CD4+ T cells sorted from blood. Stated subset: CD45RA+ positively selected. These receptors were obtained from a man younger than 40 in good health.

The chain employs TRBV9 and TRBJ2-1; D is undetermined. The CDR3 has 14 amino acids. CDR1 and CDR2 (germline): SGDLS, YYNGEE. V lost 1 base to trimming and J lost 8 bases, with 13 bases between them. CDR3 in amino acids: CASSVTPAGDEQFF. The CDR3 coding sequence is TGTGCCAGCAGCGTAACACCCGCTGGGGATGAGCAGTTCTTC.

The rearrangement links TRBV7-2 to TRBJ2-7; D is undetermined. In germline, CDR1 is SGHTA, CDR2 FQGNSA. The V end was cut by 1 base, the J end by 5 bases, with 9 bases between. The CDR3 sequence is 13 residues long. The DNA of the CDR3 is TGTGCCAGCAGCTTAGGGGTCTATAACGAGCAGTACTTC. Protein product: CASSLGVYNEQYF. The whole variable domain, filled in from reference TRBV7-2 and TRBJ2-7, reads GAGVSQSPSNKVTEKGKDVELRCDPISGHTALYWYRQSLGQGLEFLIYFQGNSAPDKSGLPSDRFSAERTGGSVSTLTIQRTQQEDSAVYLCASSLGVYNEQYFGPGTRLTVT.

The chain's CDR3 is CASSSDGYTEAFF. CDR3 bases: TGCGCCAGCAGTTCGGACGGATACACTGAAGCTTTCTTT. V is TRBV5-1 and J is TRBJ1-1; D gene ambiguous. The CDR3 loop spans 13 amino acids. V was trimmed by 5 bases and J by 3 bases, leaving 11 bases between them. Germline lookup yields CDR1 SGHRS and CDR2 YFSETQ.

The chain uses TRBV27 and TRBJ2-3; TRBD2 agrees at 9 bases. Germline CDR1 and CDR2: MNHEY and SMNVEV (reference sequence). J lost 6 bases, V lost 5 bases, and 9 bases had no gene match. The CDR3 sequence is 15 residues long. This CDR3 is CASSGLAGFSDTQYF. The CDR3 DNA follows: TGTGCCAGCAGTGGGCTAGCGGGATTTTCGGATACGCAGTATTTT.

This rearrangement joins TRBV30 to TRBJ1-1; D is possibly TRBD1 (6 bases). The CDR3 is made up of 11 amino acids. V was trimmed by 4 bases and J by 11 bases, leaving 14 bases between them. Germline lookup yields CDR1 GTSNPN and CDR2 SVGIG (reference sequence). CDR3 nucleotides: TGTGCCTGGATTCGTTGGGGGCTCGCTTTCTTT. Translation gives CAWIRWGLAFF.

This clone is a singleton in its sample. Here the CDR3 DNA reads TGTGCCAGTGAAGCGGGAGGTTCCTACAATGAGCAGTTCTTC. It yields the protein CASEAGGSYNEQFF. This sequence joins TRBV9 and TRBJ2-1; 9 bases are a match to TRBD2. J gave up 1 base and V 8 bases, and 4 bases lay outside the gene matches. The V gene's germline CDR1 is SGDLS and CDR2 YYNGEE. The CDR3 is made up of 14 amino acids.

J is TRBJ1-1 and V is TRBV5-4; D not resolved. CDR1 SGHNT and CDR2 YYREEE come from the germline V gene (reference sequence). Between the trimmed V and J ends, which lost 4 bases and 1 base, there was a span of 11 bases. This CDR3 is 14 amino acids long. This chain's CDR3 is CASSTEGKNTEAFF. CDR3 in DNA: TGTGCCAGCAGCACCGAAGGCAAGAACACTGAAGCTTTCTTT.

The genes are TRBV11-2 and TRBJ2-1; 9 bases align to TRBD1. V shed 6 bases and J 8 bases; nucleotides not matched to a gene: 8. Germline assignment: CDR1 SGHAT and CDR2 FQNNGV. This CDR3 has 14 amino acids. This CDR3 is CASRWGQGIDEQFF. CDR3 DNA: TGTGCCAGCAGATGGGGACAGGGCATCGATGAGCAGTTCTTC.

This chain links TRBV10-2 with TRBJ2-7; TRBD1 agrees at 9 bases. The CDR3 runs to 14 residues. J was trimmed by 1 base and V by 5 bases; bases with no gene match: 3. Germline CDR1 and CDR2: WSHSY and SAAADI. CDR3 in DNA: TGCGCCAGCAGTCCGGACAGGGGATCCTACGAGCAGTACTTC. As protein: CASSPDRGSYEQYF.

The rearrangement links TRBV7-3 to TRBJ2-2; 11 nucleotides match TRBD1. The V segment lost 4 bases and the J segment 6 bases; nucleotides outside the gene matches: 4. Germline CDR1 SGHTA, CDR2 FQGTGA. CDR3 length: 15 residues. The CDR3 reads CASSWGQGESGELFF. The CDR3 DNA reads as TGTGCCAGCAGCTGGGGACAGGGGGAGTCCGGGGAGCTGTTTTTT.

The V call is TRBV6-5, the J call TRBJ2-2; perhaps TRBD2 as D (6 bases). Germline loops: CDR1 MNHEY, CDR2 SVGAGI. The CDR3 extends over 15 amino acids. V dropped 4 bases and J dropped 4 bases, with 13 bases sitting between them. CDR3 DNA: TGTGCCAGCAGTTCCGGGACTCCCCCCACCGGGGAGCTGTTTTTT. This codes for CASSSGTPPTGELFF.

This rearrangement joins TRBV11-1 to TRBJ1-1; TRBD1 aligns across 7 bases. Trimming removed 6 bases from V and 2 bases from J; junction bases left unmatched: 6. This CDR3 has 14 residues. Germline assignment: CDR1 SGHAT and CDR2 FQDESV (reference sequence). The DNA for the CDR3 is TGTGCCAGCAGGGGTACAGGGGTCAACACTGAAGCTTTCTTT. Its translation: CASRGTGVNTEAFF.

About this clone itself: The sample has other DNA sequences that encode this CDR3 too. The V call is TRBV9, the J call TRBJ1-1; D is perhaps TRBD1 (5 bases). Trimming left V 1 base short and J 1 base short, with 8 bases between. Germline V gene lookup returns CDR1 SGDLS and CDR2 YYNGEE. The CDR3 is 14 residues long. CDR3: CASSVMGENTEAFF. The CDR3 DNA sequence: TGTGCCAGCAGCGTAATGGGGGAGAACACTGAAGCTTTCTTT.

The genes are TRBV29-1 and TRBJ2-1; 7 nucleotides agree with TRBD2. The length of the CDR3 is 14 residues. Germline-derived CDR1 and CDR2 are SQVTM and ANQGSEA. Unmatched junction bases numbered 7, after V lost 2 bases and J lost 6 bases. The DNA of the CDR3 is TGCAGCGTTGAACGGACTAGAGGAGGCAATGAGCAGTTCTTC. It is translated as CSVERTRGGNEQFF.

The genes are TRBV7-3 and TRBJ1-2; 9 bases line up with TRBD1. The CDR3 is 15 residues long. CDR1 is SGHTA, CDR2 FQGTGA, per germline. The V and J ends lost 5 bases and 2 bases, in that order; junction bases with no gene match: 6. CDR3 sequence reads: CASSQWDRANYGYTF. The CDR3 DNA is TGTGCCAGCAGCCAGTGGGACAGGGCGAACTATGGCTACACCTTC. The complete variable domain, with remaining parts taken from reference TRBV7-3 and TRBJ1-2, reads GAGVSQTPSNKVTEKGKYVELRCDPISGHTALYWYRQSLGQGPEFLIYFQGTGAADDSGLPNDRFFAVRPEGSVSTLKIQRTERGDSAVYLCASSQWDRANYGYTFGSGTRLTVV.

In DNA form, the CDR3 reads TGTGCCAGCAGCTCCGGGGGGTCAGGGCCCTACAATGAGCAGTTCTTC. The encoded protein is CASSSGGSGPYNEQFF. The chain recombines TRBV7-9 with TRBJ2-1; 7 bases fit TRBD2. Germline loops: CDR1 SEHNR, CDR2 FQNEAQ (reference sequence). After removal of 4 bases from V and 2 bases from J, the junction contained 8 bases not matched to a gene. This CDR3 region has 16 residues.

A word on this clone: This specimen includes other DNA sequences encoding the same CDR3. The genes are TRBV7-2 and TRBJ2-7; D unresolved. The CDR3 consists of 14 residues. Trimming took off 2 bases at V and 1 base at J, with 9 bases between the two ends. CDR1 and CDR2 (germline): SGHTA, FQGNSA. The CDR3 is CASSLLGSSYEQYF. In DNA, the CDR3 is TGTGCCAGCAGCTTATTGGGCAGTTCCTACGAGCAGTACTTC.

The chain links TRBV10-3 to TRBJ2-1, with 7 bases fitting TRBD1. V lost 6 bases and J lost 8; bases outside the gene matches: 13. This CDR3 is built from 15 residues. Germline CDR1 reads ENHRY; CDR2 reads SYGVKD. The CDR3: CAIRATGQLSDEQFF. The CDR3 bases are TGTGCCATCAGGGCAACGGGACAGCTTTCTGATGAGCAGTTCTTC.

This sequence joins TRBV28 and TRBJ2-5, with 7 bases aligning to TRBD2. This CDR3 is 13 amino acids long. Germline-derived CDR1 and CDR2 are MDHEN and SYDVKM. V dropped 6 bases and J dropped 5; count of bases not matched to a gene: 6. This CDR3 is CASSRLGGETQYF. Here the CDR3 DNA reads TGTGCCAGCAGCCGCCTGGGGGGGGAGACCCAGTACTTC.

The V gene is TRBV28, the J gene TRBJ2-7, with a possible D match to TRBD2 (5 bases). The CDR3 extends over 13 amino acids. Germline V gene sequence: CDR1 MDHEN, CDR2 SYDVKM. Deletions cut 8 bases from V and 3 bases from J, with 14 bases between. CDR3 sequence (DNA): TGTGCCAGCGGGTGGCTAGCAGACTACGAGCAGTACTTC. Amino acids: CASGWLADYEQYF. Complete variable domain (other parts from reference TRBV28 and TRBJ2-7): DVKVTQSSRYLVKRTGEKVFLECVQDMDHENMFWYRQDPGLGLRLIYFSYDVKMKEKGDIPEGYSVSREKKERFSLILESASTNQTSMYLCASGWLADYEQYFGPGTRLTVT.

The V and J genes are TRBV5-4 and TRBJ2-6; a possible D gene is TRBD2 (5 bases). Trimming stripped 3 bases from V and 2 bases from J, with 9 bases between. Germline CDR1 reads SGHNT; CDR2 reads YYREEE (reference sequence). The CDR3 is 15 residues long. CDR3 bases: TGTGCCAGCAGCTCACGGAGGACTGGGGCCAACGTCCTGACTTTC. Amino acids: CASSSRRTGANVLTF.

The chain is built from TRBV12-5 and TRBJ2-1; TRBD2 matches at 11 bases. CDR3 length: 18 amino acids. J gave up 8 bases and V 1 base, and 13 bases lay outside the gene matches. CDR1 is LGHNT and CDR2 is FRNRAP in the germline V gene. This CDR3 is CASGLGRTTSGSADEQFF. CDR3 DNA: TGTGCTAGTGGTTTGGGCCGAACAACTAGCGGGAGTGCGGATGAGCAGTTCTTC.

V and J are TRBV18 and TRBJ2-1; D could derive from TRBD1 or TRBD2 (5 bases each). The CDR3 sequence is 16 residues long. Germline lookup yields CDR1 KGHSH and CDR2 LQKENI. V dropped 3 bases and J dropped 1 base, with 13 bases sitting between them. The DNA for the CDR3 is TGTGCCAGCTCACCCGGGACGGGGAGTTCCTACAATGAGCAGTTCTTC. Its protein is CASSPGTGSSYNEQFF. The whole variable domain, remainder taken from reference TRBV18 and TRBJ2-1, is NAGVMQNPRHLVRRRGQEARLRCSPMKGHSHVYWYRQLPEEGLKFMVYLQKENIIDESGMPKERFSAEFPKEGPSILRIQQVVRGDSAAYFCASSPGTGSSYNEQFFGPGTRLTVL.